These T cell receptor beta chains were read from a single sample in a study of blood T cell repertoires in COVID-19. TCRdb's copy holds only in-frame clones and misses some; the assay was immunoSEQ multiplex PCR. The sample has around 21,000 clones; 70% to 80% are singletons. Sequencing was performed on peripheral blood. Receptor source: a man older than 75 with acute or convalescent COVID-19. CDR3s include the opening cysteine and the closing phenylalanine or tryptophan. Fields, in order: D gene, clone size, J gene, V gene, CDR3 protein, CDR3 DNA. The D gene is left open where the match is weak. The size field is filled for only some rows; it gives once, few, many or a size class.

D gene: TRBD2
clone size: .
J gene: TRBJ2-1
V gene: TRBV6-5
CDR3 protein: CASSYRWGGNEQFF
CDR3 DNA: TGTGCCAGCAGTTACAGGTGGGGGGGAAATGAGCAGTTCTTC

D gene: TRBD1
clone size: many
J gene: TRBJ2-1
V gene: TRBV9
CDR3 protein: CASSVRDREYNEQFF
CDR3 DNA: TGTGCCAGCAGCGTCCGGGACAGGGAGTACAATGAGCAGTTCTTC

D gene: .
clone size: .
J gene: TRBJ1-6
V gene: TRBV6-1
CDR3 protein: CASSELQNSPLHF
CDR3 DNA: TGTGCCAGCAGTGAATTACAGAATTCACCCCTCCACTTT

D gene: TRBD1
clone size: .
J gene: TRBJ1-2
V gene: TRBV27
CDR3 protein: CASSSTGVNYGYTF
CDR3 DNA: TGTGCCAGCAGTTCGACAGGGGTTAACTATGGCTACACCTTC

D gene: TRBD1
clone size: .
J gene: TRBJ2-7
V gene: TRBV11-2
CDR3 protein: CASSLPGTVSYEQYF
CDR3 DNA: TGTGCCAGCAGCCTACCCGGGACAGTCTCCTACGAGCAGTACTTC

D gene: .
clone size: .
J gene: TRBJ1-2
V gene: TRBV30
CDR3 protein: CAWSQQGNYGYTF
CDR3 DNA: TGTGCCTGGAGTCAACAGGGTAACTATGGCTACACCTTC

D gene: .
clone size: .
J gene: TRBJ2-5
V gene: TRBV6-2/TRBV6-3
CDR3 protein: CASSYSIVSGVQETQYF
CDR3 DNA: TGTGCCAGCAGTTACTCGATAGTGTCAGGGGTCCAAGAGACCCAGTACTTC

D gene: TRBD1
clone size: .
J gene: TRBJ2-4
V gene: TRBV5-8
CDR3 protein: CASRRGQGASKNIQYF
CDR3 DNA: TGTGCCAGCAGACGCGGACAGGGGGCGTCCAAAAACATTCAGTACTTC

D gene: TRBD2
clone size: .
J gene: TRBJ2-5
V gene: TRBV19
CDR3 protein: CASSMHLLLRIAGEGSQYF
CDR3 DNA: TGTGCCAGTAGTATGCATTTATTATTGCGGATAGCGGGAGAGGGGTCCCAGTACTTC

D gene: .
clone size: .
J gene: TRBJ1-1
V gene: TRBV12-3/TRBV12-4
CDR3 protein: CASSIKGDTEAFF
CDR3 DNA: TGTGCCAGCAGTATAAAGGGGGACACTGAAGCTTTCTTT

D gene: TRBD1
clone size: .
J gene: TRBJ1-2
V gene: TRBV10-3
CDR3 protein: CAISEGQGQRYTF
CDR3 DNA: TGTGCCATCAGTGAGGGACAGGGGCAACGCTACACCTTC

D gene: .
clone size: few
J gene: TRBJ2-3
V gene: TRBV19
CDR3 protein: CASSTGVRDTQYF
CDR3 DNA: TGTGCCAGTAGTACCGGGGTGCGGGATACGCAGTATTTT

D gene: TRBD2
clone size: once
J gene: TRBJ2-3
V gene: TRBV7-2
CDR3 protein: CASTRHSGSGTDTQYF
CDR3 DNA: TGTGCCAGCACCCGACATAGCGGGTCAGGCACAGATACGCAGTATTTT

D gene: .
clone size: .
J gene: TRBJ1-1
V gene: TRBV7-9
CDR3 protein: CASSAPGVSNTEAFF
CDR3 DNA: TGTGCCAGCAGCGCCCCGGGGGTATCGAACACTGAAGCTTTCTTT

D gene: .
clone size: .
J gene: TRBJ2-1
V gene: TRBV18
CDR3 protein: CASSPFGSRYNEQFF
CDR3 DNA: TGTGCCAGCTCACCATTCGGGAGCCGATACAATGAGCAGTTCTTC

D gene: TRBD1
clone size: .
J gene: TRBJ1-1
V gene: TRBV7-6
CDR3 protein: CASSLTGSTEAFF
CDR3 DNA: TGTGCCAGCAGCTTGACAGGGAGTACTGAAGCTTTCTTT

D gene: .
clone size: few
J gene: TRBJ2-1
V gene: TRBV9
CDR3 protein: CASSVDFQRVNNEQFF
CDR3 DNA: TGTGCCAGCAGCGTAGATTTCCAGCGGGTTAACAATGAGCAGTTCTTC

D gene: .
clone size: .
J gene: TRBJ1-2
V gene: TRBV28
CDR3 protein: CASSRPTGFVYGYTF
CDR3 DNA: TGTGCCAGCAGCCGACCAACAGGGTTCGTCTATGGCTACACCTTC

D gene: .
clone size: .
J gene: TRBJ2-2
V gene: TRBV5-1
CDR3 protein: CASSLSAAVNTGELFF
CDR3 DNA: TGCGCCAGCAGCTTGTCTGCGGCCGTGAACACCGGGGAGCTGTTTTTT

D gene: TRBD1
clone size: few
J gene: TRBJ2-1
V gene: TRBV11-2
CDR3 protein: CASKPGTDNNEQFF
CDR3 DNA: TGTGCCAGCAAACCCGGGACAGACAACAATGAGCAGTTCTTC

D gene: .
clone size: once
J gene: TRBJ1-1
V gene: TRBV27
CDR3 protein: CASSQGRANTEAFF
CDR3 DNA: TGTGCCAGCAGCCAGGGCAGGGCGAACACTGAAGCTTTCTTT

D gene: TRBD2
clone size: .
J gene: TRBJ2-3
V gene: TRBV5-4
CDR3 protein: CASSPGRDSELPLDTQYF
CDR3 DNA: TGTGCCAGCAGCCCCGGGAGGGACTCGGAGCTCCCCCTAGATACGCAGTATTTT

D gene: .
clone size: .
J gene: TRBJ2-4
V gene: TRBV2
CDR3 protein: CASRGGPTKNIQYF
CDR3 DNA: TGTGCCAGCAGGGGGGGGCCGACCAAAAACATTCAGTACTTC

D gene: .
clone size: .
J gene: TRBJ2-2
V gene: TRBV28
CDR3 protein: CASSLGRRTGELFF
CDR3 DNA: TGTGCCAGCAGTTTGGGGAGGCGCACCGGGGAGCTGTTTTTT

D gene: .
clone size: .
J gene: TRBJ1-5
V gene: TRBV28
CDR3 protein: CASSFPNLQDPRFWPQHF
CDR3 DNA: TGTGCCAGCAGTTTCCCCAACTTACAGGACCCGAGGTTTTGGCCCCAGCATTTT

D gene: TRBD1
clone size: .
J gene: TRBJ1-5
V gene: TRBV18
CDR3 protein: CASSPGQGNNQPQHF
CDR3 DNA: TGTGCCAGCTCACCGGGACAGGGGAACAATCAGCCCCAGCATTTT

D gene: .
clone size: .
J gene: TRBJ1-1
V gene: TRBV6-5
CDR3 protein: CASILQVNTEAFF
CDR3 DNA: TGTGCCAGCATCCTACAGGTGAACACTGAAGCTTTCTTT

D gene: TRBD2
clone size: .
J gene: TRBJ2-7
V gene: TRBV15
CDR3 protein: CATSRELAGLRAYEQYF
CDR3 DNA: TGTGCCACCAGCAGAGAACTAGCGGGACTCCGAGCGTACGAGCAGTACTTC

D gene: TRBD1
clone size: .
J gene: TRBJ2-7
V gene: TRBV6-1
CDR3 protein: CASSESHPGQSYEQYF
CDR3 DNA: TGTGCCAGCAGTGAAAGCCATCCGGGACAGTCCTACGAGCAGTACTTC

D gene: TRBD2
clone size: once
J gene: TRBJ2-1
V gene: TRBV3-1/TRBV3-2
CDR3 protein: CASSLSGSEQFF
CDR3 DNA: TGTGCCAGCAGCTTAAGCGGGAGCGAGCAGTTCTTC

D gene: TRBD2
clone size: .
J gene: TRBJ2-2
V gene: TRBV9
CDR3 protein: CASSANRDYQTLFF
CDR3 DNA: TGTGCCAGCAGCGCGAACCGGGACTATCAGACGCTGTTTTTT

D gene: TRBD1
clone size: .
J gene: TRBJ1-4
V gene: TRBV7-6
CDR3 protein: CASSFGDRGPRGEKLFF
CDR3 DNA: TGTGCCAGCAGCTTCGGTGACAGGGGTCCTCGAGGAGAAAAACTGTTTTTT

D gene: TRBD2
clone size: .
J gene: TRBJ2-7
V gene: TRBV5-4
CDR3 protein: CASSPGTSGRAYEQYF
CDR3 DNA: TGTGCCAGCAGCCCCGGGACTAGCGGGAGGGCCTACGAGCAGTACTTC

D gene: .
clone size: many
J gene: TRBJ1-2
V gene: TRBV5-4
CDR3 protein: CASSSGTKGYGYTF
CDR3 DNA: TGTGCCAGCAGCTCAGGAACGAAAGGCTATGGCTACACCTTC

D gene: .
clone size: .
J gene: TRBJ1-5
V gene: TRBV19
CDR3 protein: CASTLGGTRANQPQHF
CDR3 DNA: TGTGCCAGTACCTTGGGAGGGACCAGGGCGAATCAGCCCCAGCATTTT

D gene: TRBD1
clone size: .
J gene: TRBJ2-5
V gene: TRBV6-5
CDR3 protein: CASNPTGGQETQYF
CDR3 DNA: TGTGCCAGCAACCCAACAGGGGGACAAGAGACCCAGTACTTC

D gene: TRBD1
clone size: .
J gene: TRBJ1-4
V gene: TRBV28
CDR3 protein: CASSSDRGKNEKLFF
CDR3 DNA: TGTGCCAGCAGTTCGGACAGGGGGAAAAATGAAAAACTGTTTTTT

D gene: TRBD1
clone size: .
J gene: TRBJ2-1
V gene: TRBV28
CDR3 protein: CASSFETGWNEQFF
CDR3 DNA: TGTGCCAGCAGTTTTGAGACAGGGTGGAATGAGCAGTTCTTC

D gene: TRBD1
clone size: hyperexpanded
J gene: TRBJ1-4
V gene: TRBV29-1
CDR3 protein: CSVSQGAREKLFF
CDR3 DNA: TGCAGCGTTTCTCAGGGGGCGCGCGAAAAACTGTTTTTT

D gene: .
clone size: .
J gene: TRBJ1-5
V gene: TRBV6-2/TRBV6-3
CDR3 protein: CASSAMSQPQHF
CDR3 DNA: TGTGCCAGCAGCGCGATGAGTCAGCCCCAGCATTTT

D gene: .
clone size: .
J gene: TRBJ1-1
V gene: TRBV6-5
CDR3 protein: CASIKQGNTEAFF
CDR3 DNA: TGTGCCAGCATAAAACAGGGGAACACTGAAGCTTTCTTT

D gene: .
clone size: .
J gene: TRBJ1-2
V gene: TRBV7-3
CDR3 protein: CASSLSSFYGYTF
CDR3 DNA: TGTGCCAGCAGCTTATCGTCCTTCTATGGCTACACCTTC

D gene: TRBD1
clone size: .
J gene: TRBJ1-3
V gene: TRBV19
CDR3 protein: CASSTGQGASGNTIYF
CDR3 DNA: TGTGCCAGTAGTACCGGACAGGGAGCTTCTGGAAACACCATATATTTT

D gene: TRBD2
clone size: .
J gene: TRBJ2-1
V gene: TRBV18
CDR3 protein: CASSPAVGTSRNEQFF
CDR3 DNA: TGTGCCAGCTCACCAGCAGTCGGGACTAGTCGCAATGAGCAGTTCTTC

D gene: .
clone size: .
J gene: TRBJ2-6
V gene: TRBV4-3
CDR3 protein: CASSQVAGLGANVLTF
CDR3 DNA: TGCGCCAGCAGCCAAGTCGCAGGGCTAGGGGCCAACGTCCTGACTTTC

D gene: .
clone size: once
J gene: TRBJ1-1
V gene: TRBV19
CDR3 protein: CASRHQMNTEAFF
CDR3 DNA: TGTGCCAGTAGACACCAGATGAACACTGAAGCTTTCTTT

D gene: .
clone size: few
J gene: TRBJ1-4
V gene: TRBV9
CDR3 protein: CASSVGGGRTNEKLFF
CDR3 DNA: TGTGCCAGCAGCGTAGGAGGGGGTCGAACTAATGAAAAACTGTTTTTT

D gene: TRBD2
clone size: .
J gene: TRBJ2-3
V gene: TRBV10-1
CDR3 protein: CASSERLAGVGTQYF
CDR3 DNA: TGCGCCAGCAGTGAGCGACTAGCGGGAGTAGGTACGCAGTATTTT

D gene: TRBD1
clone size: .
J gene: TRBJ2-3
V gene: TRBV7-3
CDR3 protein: CASSLMGQGATDTQYF
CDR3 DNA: TGTGCCAGCAGCCTCATGGGGCAGGGGGCTACAGATACGCAGTATTTT

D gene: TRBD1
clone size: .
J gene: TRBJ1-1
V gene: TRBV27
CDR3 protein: CASRRQGAYTEAFF
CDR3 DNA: TGTGCCAGCAGGCGACAGGGGGCGTACACTGAAGCTTTCTTT

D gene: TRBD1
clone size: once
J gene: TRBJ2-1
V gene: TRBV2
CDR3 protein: CASNPDRGPNEQFF
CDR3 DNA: TGTGCCAGCAACCCGGACAGGGGTCCCAATGAGCAGTTCTTC

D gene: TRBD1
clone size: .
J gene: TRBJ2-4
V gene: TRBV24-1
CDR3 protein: CATSDAPGTGELGLAKNIQYF
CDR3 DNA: TGTGCCACCAGTGATGCTCCCGGGACAGGGGAACTGGGTTTAGCCAAAAACATTCAGTACTTC

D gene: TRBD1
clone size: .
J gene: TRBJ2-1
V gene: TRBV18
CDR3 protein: CASSPGQGLVDEQFF
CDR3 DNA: TGTGCCAGCTCACCTGGACAGGGGCTTGTGGATGAGCAGTTCTTC

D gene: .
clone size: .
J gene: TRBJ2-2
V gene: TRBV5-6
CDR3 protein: CASTSGLINTGELFF
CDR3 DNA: TGTGCCAGCACCTCCGGACTTATAAACACCGGGGAGCTGTTTTTT

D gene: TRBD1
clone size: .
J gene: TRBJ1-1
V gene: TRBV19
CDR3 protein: CASSMYRGTEAFF
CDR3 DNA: TGTGCCAGTAGTATGTACAGGGGTACTGAAGCTTTCTTT

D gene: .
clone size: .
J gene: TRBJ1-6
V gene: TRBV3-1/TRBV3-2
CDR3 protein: CASSQDKGGNQYNSPLHF
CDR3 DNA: TGTGCCAGCAGCCAAGATAAAGGAGGTAACCAGTATAATTCACCCCTCCACTTT

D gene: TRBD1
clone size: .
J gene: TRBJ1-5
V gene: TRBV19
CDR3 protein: CASRTGGSQPQHF
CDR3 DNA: TGTGCCAGCCGAACAGGGGGTAGTCAGCCCCAGCATTTT

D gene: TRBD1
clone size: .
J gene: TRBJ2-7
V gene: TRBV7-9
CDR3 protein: CASARTGVSEQYF
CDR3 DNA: TGTGCCAGCGCCAGGACAGGGGTTTCCGAGCAGTACTTC

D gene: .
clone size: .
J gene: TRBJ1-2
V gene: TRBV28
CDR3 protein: CASTSDSYGYTF
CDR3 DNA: TGTGCCAGCACCTCGGACTCTTACGGCTACACCTTC

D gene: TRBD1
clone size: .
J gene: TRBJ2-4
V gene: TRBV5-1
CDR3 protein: CASSTLPPGTDSLAKNIQYF
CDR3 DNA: TGCGCCAGCAGCACTTTACCACCCGGGACAGACTCCTTAGCCAAAAACATTCAGTACTTC